This T cell receptor beta chain is drawn from a study of blood T cell repertoires in COVID-19. Study details: The United States, Italy and Spain provided the acute and convalescent COVID-19 samples.

The CDR3 loop spans 11 amino acids. V was cut by 6 bases and J by 9 bases, with 14 bases left in between. Germline CDR1 reads DFQATT; CDR2 reads SNEGSKA (reference sequence). Clinical histories supplied by participants themselves formed the basis of cohort assignment. Generated by immunoSEQ multiplex PCR, the TCRdb table keeps only in-frame clones and is missing some. The table shows some 350,000 clones, with 80% to 90% occurring only once. The chain combines TRBV20-1 with TRBJ1-2, with D perhaps matching TRBD1 (5 bases). Sequencing was done on a sample of PBMCs or T cells enriched from blood (not recorded which). This TCR derives from a woman aged 30 to 39 who had recovered from COVID-19. Here the CDR3 DNA reads TGCAGTGCCCTGCGGGGGGAGAGCTACACCTTC. Encoded protein: CSALRGESYTF.